The T cell receptor beta chain described here comes from a study of tumor-infiltrating lymphocytes in primary liver carcinoma. On the study more broadly: Men as well as women, aged 30 to 69 years, made up the patients. Yields of productive TCRbeta reads ranged from roughly 3.5 to 7.13 million per sample and were similar across tissue types.

CDR3 length: 19 amino acids. Germline V gene sequence: CDR1 MNHNY, CDR2 SVGAGI (reference sequence). Unsorted bulk tissue of about 17-32 mg yielded co-extracted RNA and DNA. The investigators made TCR beta cDNA from approximately 510 ng total RNA, using a constant-region primer. Libraries of TCR beta came from three nested multiplex PCR rounds with slightly modified ARM-PCR. TRBV1-TRBV30 forward primers paired with a C-beta reverse primer were used in the first two PCR rounds, which ran approximately 10 cycles each. Each CDR3 protein gets one entry after TCRdb re-called the multiplex PCR reads with MiXCR. The table includes 110,000 or so distinct CDR3 sequences, around 84% detected once. For this clonotype: Its specificity is not known. A read error may produce the germline difference seen at one junction end.

Points from the study as a whole: Tumor region pairs shared more overlap than did tumor-adjacent and tumor-blood pairs. It was in tumors, not blood, that the top-250-clone fraction was significantly higher (p = 0.039).

Specimen: liver tumor tissue from sampling region 3. Stated subset: tumor region T3, left-lateral pole. V is TRBV6-6 and J is TRBJ1-5; 8 nucleotides agree with TRBD1. The receptor's source is a man in his forties with primary liver carcinoma and hepatitis B virus infection. As DNA, the CDR3 is TGTGCCAGCGGTTCGCCACGGGGGCCGACAGGGGATAGCAATCACCCCCAGCATTTT. Its protein is CASGSPRGPTGDSNHPQHF.